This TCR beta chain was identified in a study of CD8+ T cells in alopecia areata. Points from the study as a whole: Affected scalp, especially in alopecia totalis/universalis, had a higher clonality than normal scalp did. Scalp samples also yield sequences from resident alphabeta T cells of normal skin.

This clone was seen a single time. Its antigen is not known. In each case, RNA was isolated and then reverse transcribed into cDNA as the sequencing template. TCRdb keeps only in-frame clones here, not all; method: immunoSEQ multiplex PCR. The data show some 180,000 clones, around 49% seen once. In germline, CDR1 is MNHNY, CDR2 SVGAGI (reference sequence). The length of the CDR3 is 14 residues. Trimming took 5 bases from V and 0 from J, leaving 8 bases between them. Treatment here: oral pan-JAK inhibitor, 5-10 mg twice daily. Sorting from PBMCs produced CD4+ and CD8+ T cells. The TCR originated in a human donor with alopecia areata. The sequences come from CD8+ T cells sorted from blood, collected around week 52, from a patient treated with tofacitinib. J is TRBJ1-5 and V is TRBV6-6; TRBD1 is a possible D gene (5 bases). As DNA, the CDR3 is TGTGCCAGCAGTCCTAGGGGTAGCAATCAGCCCCAGCATTTT. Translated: CASSPRGSNQPQHF.